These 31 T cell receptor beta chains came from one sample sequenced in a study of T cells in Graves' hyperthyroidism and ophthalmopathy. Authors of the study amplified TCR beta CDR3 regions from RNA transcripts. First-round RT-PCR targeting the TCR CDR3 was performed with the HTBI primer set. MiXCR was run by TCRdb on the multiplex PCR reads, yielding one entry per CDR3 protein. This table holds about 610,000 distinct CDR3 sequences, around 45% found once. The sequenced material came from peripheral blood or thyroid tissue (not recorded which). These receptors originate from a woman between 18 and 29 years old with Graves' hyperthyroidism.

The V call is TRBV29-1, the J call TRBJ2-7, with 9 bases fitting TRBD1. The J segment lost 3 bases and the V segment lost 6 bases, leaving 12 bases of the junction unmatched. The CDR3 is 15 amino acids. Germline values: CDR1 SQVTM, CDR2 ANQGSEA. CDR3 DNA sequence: TGCAGCGTCGTAGGCTATGGACAGGGGATCTACGAGCAGTACTTC. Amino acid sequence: CSVVGYGQGIYEQYF.

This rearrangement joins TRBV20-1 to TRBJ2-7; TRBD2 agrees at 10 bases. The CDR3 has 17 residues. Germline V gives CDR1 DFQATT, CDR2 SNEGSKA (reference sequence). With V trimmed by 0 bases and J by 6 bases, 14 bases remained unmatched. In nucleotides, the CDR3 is TGCAGTGCTAGAGATGGACCCCGGACTAGCGGAGGAGGCGAGCAGTACTTC. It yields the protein CSARDGPRTSGGGEQYF.

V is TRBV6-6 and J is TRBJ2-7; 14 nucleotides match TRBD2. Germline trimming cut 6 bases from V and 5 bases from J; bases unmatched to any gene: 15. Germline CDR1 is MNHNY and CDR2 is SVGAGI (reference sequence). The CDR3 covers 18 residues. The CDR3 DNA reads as TGTGCCAGCAGCTTGATCCCGGGACTAGCGGGAGAGTTCGACGAGCAGTACTTC. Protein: CASSLIPGLAGEFDEQYF.

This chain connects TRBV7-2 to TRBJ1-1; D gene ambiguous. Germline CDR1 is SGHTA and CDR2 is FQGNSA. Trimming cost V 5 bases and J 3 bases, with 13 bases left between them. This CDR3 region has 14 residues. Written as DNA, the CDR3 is TGTGCCAGCAGCCTAGGGATTGGGGACACTGAAGCTTTCTTT. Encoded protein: CASSLGIGDTEAFF.

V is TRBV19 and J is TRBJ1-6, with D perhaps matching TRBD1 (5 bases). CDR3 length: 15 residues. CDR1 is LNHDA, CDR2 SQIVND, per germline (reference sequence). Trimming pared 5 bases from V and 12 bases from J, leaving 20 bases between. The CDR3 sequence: CASSPNVGGNGPLHF. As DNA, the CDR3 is TGTGCCAGTAGTCCTAACGTGGGGGGGAATGGACCCCTCCACTTT.

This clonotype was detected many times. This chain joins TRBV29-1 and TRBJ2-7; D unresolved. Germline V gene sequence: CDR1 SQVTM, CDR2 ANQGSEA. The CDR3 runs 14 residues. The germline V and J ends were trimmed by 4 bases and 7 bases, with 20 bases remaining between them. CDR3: CSVGPTTDDWEQYF. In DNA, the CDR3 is TGCAGCGTTGGGCCAACTACAGACGATTGGGAGCAGTACTTC.

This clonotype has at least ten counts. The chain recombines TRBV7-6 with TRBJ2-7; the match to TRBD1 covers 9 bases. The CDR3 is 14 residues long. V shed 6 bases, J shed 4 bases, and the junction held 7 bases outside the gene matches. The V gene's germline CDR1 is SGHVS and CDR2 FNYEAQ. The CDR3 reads CASSLGQGRYEQYF. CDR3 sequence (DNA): TGTGCCAGCAGTCTAGGACAGGGGCGGTACGAGCAGTACTTC.

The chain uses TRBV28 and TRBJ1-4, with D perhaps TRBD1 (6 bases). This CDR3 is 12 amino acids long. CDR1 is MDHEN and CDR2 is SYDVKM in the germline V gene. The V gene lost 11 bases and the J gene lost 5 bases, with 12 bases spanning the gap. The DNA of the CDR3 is TGTGCCCCGGGGGCAGCAAATGAAAAACTGTTTTTT. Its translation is CAPGAANEKLFF.

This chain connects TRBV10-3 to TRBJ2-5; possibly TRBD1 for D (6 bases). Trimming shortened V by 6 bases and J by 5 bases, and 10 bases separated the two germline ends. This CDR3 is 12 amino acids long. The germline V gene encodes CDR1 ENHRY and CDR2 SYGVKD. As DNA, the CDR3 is TGTGCCATCAGGCTCACAGGGGAGACCCAGTACTTC. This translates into CAIRLTGETQYF.

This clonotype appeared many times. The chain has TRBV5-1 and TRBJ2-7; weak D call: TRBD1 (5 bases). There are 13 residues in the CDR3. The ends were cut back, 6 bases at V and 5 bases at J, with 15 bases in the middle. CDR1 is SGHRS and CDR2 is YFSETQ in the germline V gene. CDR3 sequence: CASKPPGIHEQYF. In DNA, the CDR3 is TGCGCCAGCAAACCCCCAGGGATCCACGAGCAGTACTTC.

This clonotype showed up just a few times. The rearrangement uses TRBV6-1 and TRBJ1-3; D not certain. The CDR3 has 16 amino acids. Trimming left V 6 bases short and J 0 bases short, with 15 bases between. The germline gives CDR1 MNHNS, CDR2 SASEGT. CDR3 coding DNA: TGTGCCAGCAGCAGATCTGACATCTACTCTGGAAACACCATATATTTT. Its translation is CASSRSDIYSGNTIYF.

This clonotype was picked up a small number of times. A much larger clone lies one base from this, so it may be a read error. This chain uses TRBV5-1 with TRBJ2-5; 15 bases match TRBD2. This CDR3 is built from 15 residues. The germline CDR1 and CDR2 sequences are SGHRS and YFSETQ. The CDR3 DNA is TGCGCCAGCAGGGGACTAGCGGGAGGACAAGAGGCCCAGTACTTC. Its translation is CASRGLAGGQEAQYF. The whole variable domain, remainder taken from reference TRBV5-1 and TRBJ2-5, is KAGVTQTPRYLIKTRGQQVTLSCSPISGHRSVSWYQQTPGQGLQFLFEYFSETQRNKGNFPGRFSGRQFSNSRSEMNVSTLELGDSALYLCASRGLAGGQEAQYFGPGTRLLVL.

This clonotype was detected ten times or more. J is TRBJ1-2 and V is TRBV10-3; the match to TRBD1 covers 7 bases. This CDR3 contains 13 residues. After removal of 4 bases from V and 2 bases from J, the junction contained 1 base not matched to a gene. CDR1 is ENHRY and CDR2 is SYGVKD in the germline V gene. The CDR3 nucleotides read TGTGCCATCAGTGCGACAGGGAACTATGGCTACACCTTC. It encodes CAISATGNYGYTF.

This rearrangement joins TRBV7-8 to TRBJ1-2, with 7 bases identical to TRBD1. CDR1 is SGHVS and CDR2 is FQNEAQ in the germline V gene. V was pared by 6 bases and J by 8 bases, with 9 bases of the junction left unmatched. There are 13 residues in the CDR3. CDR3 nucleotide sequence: TGTGCCAGCAGAACAGTGAGGGGGCGCGGCTACACCTTC. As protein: CASRTVRGRGYTF.

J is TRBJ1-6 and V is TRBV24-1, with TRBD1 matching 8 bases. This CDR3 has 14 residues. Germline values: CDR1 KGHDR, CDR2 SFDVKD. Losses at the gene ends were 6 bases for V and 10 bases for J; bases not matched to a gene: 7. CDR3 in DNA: TGTGCCACCAGTCGGACAGGGCAAAGATCACCCCTCCACTTT. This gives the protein CATSRTGQRSPLHF.

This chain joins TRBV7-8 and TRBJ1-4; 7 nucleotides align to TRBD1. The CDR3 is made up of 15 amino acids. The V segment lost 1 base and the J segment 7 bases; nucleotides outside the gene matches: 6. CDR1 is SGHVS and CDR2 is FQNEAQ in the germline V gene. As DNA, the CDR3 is TGTGCCAGCAGCTTAGTGGACAGGTTCTCTGAAAAACTGTTTTTT. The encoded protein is CASSLVDRFSEKLFF.

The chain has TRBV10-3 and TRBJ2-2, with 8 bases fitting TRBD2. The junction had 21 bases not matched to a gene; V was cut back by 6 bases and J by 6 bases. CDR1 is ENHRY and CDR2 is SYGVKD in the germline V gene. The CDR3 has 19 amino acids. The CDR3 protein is CAIRGASGTRRSMAGELFF. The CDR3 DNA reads TGTGCCATCAGGGGAGCCAGCGGGACTAGAAGAAGTATGGCCGGGGAGCTGTTTTTT.

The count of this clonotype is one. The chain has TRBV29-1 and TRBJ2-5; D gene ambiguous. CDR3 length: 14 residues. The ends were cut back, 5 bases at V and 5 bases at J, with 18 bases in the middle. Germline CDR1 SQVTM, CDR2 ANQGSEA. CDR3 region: CSVSGGALGETQYF. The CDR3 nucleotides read TGCAGCGTTAGTGGTGGCGCGCTCGGGGAGACCCAGTACTTC. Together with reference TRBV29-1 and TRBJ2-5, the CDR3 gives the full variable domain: SAVISQKPSRDICQRGTSLTIQCQVDSQVTMMFWYRQQPGQSLTLIATANQGSEATYESGFVIDKFPISRPNLTFSTLTVSNMSPEDSSIYLCSVSGGALGETQYFGPGTRLLVL.

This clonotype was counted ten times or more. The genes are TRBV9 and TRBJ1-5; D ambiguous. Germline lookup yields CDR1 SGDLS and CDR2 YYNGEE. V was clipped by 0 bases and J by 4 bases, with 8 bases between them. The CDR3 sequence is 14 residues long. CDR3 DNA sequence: TGTGCCAGCAGCGTAGCGGACGTAAATCAGCCCCAGCATTTT. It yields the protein CASSVADVNQPQHF.

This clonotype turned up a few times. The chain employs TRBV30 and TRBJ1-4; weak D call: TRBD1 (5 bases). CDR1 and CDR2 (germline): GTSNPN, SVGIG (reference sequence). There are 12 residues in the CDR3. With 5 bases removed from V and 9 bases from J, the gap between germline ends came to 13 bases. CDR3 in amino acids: CAWAGFPKKLFF. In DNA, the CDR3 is TGTGCCTGGGCAGGGTTTCCAAAAAAACTGTTTTTT. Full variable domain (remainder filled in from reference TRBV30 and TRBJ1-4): SQTIHQWPATLVQPVGSPLSLECTVEGTSNPNLYWYRQAAGRGLQLLFYSVGIGQISSEVPQNLSASRPQDRQFILSSKKLLLSDSGFYLCAWAGFPKKLFFGSGTQLSVL.

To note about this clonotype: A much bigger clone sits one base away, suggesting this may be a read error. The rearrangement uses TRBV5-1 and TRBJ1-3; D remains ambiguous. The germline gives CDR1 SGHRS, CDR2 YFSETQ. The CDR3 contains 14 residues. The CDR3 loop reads CASSLLASGNAIYF. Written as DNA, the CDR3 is TGCGCCAGCAGCTTACTCGCCTCTGGAAACGCCATATATTTT.

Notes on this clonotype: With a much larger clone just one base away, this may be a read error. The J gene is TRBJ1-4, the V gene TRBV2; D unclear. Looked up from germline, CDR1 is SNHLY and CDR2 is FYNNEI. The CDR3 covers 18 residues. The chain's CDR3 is CASREATERHTTNEKLLF. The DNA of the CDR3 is TGTGCCAGCAGAGAAGCCACGGAGAGGCATACCACTAATGAAAAACTGCTTTTT.

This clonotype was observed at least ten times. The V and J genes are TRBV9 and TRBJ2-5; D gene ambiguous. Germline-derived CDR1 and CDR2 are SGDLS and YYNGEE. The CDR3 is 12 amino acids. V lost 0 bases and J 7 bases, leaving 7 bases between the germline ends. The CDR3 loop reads CASSVVSGTQYF. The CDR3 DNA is TGTGCCAGCAGCGTAGTATCGGGGACCCAGTACTTC.

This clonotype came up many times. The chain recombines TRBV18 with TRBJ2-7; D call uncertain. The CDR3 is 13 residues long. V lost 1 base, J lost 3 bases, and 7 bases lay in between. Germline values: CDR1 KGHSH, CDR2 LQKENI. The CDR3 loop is CASSPQGRYEQYF. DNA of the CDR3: TGTGCCAGCTCACCACAGGGCCGCTACGAGCAGTACTTC.

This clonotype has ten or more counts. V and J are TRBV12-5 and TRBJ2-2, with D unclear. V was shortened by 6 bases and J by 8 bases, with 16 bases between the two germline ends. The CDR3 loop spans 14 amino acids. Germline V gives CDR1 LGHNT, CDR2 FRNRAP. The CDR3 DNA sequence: TGTGCTAGTGGCCTAAGGGTGTATCTGGGGGAGCTGTTTTTT. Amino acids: CASGLRVYLGELFF.

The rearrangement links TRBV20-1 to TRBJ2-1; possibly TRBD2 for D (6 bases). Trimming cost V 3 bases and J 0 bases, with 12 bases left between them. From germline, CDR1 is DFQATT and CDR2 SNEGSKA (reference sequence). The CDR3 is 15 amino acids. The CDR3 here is CSASWGLRSYNEQFF. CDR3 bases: TGCAGTGCTAGTTGGGGACTTCGCTCCTACAATGAGCAGTTCTTC.

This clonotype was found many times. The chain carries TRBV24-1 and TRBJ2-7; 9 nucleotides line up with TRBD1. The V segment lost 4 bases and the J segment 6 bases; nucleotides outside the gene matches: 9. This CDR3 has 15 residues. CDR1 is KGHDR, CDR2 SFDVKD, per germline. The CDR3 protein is CATSDQRRTGAEQYF. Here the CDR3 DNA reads TGTGCCACCAGTGACCAAAGAAGGACAGGGGCCGAGCAGTACTTC.

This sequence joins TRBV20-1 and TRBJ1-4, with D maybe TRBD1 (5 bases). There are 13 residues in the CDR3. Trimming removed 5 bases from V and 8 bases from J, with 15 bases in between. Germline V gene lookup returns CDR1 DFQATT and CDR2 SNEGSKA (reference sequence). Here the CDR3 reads CSASGRRGEKLFF. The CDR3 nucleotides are TGCAGTGCTTCAGGTCGAAGGGGAGAAAAACTGTTTTTT.

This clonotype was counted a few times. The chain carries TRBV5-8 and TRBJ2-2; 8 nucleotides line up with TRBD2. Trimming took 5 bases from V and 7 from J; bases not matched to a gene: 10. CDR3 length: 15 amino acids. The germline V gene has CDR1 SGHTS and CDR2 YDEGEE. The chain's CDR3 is CASSPGTSLFGELFF. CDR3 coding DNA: TGTGCCAGCAGTCCCGGGACTAGTCTTTTCGGGGAGCTGTTTTTT.

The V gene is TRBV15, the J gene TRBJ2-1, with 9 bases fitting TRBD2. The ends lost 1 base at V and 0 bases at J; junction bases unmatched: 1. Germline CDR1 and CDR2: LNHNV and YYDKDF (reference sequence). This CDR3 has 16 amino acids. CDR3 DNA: TGTGCCACCAGCAGAGGACTAGCGGTCTCCTACAATGAGCAGTTCTTC. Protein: CATSRGLAVSYNEQFF.

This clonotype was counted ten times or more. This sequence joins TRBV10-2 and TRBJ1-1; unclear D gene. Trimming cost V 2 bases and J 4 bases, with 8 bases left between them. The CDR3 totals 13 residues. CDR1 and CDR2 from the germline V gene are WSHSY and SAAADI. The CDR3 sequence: CASSEVGFTEAFF. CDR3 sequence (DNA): TGCGCCAGCAGTGAGGTGGGGTTCACTGAAGCTTTCTTT.